The present TCR beta chain was sequenced within a study of blood T cells in healthy people across ages. Findings of the study overall: Estimates of total diversity, which came from one million sequenced T cells, were considered to be underestimates. Among T cells, TCR beta diversity per million cells dropped roughly linearly as age rose.

PCR was performed a second time for about 7 to 11 cycles using a sample-barcoded 5' primer and a J-beta primer mix. TCRdb fed the 5' RACE reads into MiXCR, producing one record per CDR3 protein. The table shows over 500,000 distinct CDR3 sequences, with about a quarter occurring only once. This clonotype was seen more than once but under ten times. The antigen is not known. The germline CDR1 and CDR2 sequences are LNHNV and YYDKDF (reference sequence). Trimming pared 4 bases from V and 2 bases from J, leaving 21 bases between. CDR3 length equals 17 residues. These same records also appear under a second study, on T cells of mothers and their children.

Material for sequencing was blood. The rearrangement joins TRBV15 to TRBJ2-7, with D tentatively TRBD2 (6 bases). This receptor was identified in a boy aged 2 to 9 in good health. The DNA of the CDR3 is TGTGCCACCAGCAACCCTTGGGGCGGGACCCACCCCTACGAGCAGTACTTC. Its translation: CATSNPWGGTHPYEQYF.